This TCR beta chain was documented in a study of blood T cell repertoires in COVID-19. Study background: Samples taken during acute and convalescent COVID-19 were collected in the United States, Italy and Spain.

Germline-derived CDR1 and CDR2 are SNHLY and FYNNEI. V was pared by 6 bases and J by 8 bases, with 12 bases of the junction left unmatched. This CDR3 has 15 residues. Study processing details: Using reference gene primer amplification, nucleated cell counts were estimated. Using immunoSEQ multiplex PCR, the repertoire was profiled, and TCRdb retains in-frame clones only, with some absent. That table is the source of V, J and clone size, and D and trimming were worked out from the DNA. This table has about 42,000 clones, more than 60% appearing once. Material: peripheral blood. The TCR originated in a woman in her seventies with acute or convalescent COVID-19. The chain combines TRBV2 with TRBJ1-4; 7 bases are shared with TRBD1. Here the CDR3 DNA reads TGTGCCAGCAGCGATAGACAGGGTGTTGGAGAAAAACTGTTTTTT. This encodes CASSDRQGVGEKLFF.